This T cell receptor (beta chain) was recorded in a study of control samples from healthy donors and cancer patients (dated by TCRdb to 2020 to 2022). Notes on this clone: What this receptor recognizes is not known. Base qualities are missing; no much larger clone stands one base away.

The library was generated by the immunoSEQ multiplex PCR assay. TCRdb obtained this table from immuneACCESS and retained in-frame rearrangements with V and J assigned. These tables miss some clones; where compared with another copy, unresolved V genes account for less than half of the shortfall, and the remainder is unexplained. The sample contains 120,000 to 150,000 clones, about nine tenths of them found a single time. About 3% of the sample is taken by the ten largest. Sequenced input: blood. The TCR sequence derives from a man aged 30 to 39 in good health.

The CDR3 amino acid sequence is: CASTRQGSNQPQHF. Here is the DNA: TGTGCCAGCACCCGACAGGGGAGCAATCAGCCCCAGCATTTT. The receptor chain draws on TRBV28 and TRBJ1-5; the central 8 bases match TRBD1. The germline V gene yields MDHEN for CDR1 and SYDVKM for CDR2. The CDR3 spans 14 residues, from the cysteine through the phenylalanine. The read is trimmed to its CDR3 DNA, 42 bases read in frame from base 1. Trimming takes 7 bases off V and 1 base off J; junction bases not matched to a gene: 3.